These T cell receptor beta chains were read from a single sample in a study of vaccination and CD4 T cells after COVID-19. TCRdb re-analysed the PCR reads in MiXCR, keeping a single row per CDR3 protein. The sample lists about 33,000 distinct CDR3 sequences; under 45% were seen once. Sequenced material: CD4+ T cells from blood, taken about 7 months after SARS-CoV-2 vaccination. The receptor set was obtained from a human donor who had recovered from COVID-19. The CDR3 runs from the conserved cysteine through the conserved F or W. D genes are given only for firm matches. Clone size is stated in some rows and not others, as once, few, many or a class when expanded.

TRBJ2-2 TRBD1 TRBV20-1 - CSARDDVRGHTGELFF TGCAGTGCTAGAGATGACGTCAGGGGGCACACCGGGGAGCTGTTTTTT
TRBJ2-7 - TRBV5-1 - CASTYQGGYEQYF TGCGCCAGCACCTACCAAGGCGGCTACGAGCAGTACTTC
TRBJ2-1 TRBD2 TRBV27 - CASSLSSRGVGNEQFF TGTGCCAGCAGTTTATCGTCCCGGGGGGTCGGAAATGAGCAGTTCTTC
TRBJ2-5 - TRBV27 few CASRSDPTRRNQETQYF TGTGCCAGCAGATCGGACCCCACTAGGAGGAACCAAGAGACCCAGTACTTC
TRBJ2-5 - TRBV7-9 - CASSPLGGQIRETQYF TGTGCCAGCAGCCCTTTGGGTGGACAGATTAGGGAGACCCAGTACTTC
TRBJ1-2 - TRBV19 once CASRGRGFHGYTF TGTGCCAGCCGGGGCAGGGGATTTCATGGCTACACCTTC
TRBJ2-6 - TRBV7-3 few CASSLPGNSGANVLTF TGTGCCAGCAGCCTCCCGGGAAACTCTGGGGCCAACGTCCTGACTTTC
TRBJ2-7 - TRBV7-3 few CASSQTMGYEQYF TGTGCCAGCAGCCAGACAATGGGCTACGAGCAGTACTTC
TRBJ1-5 TRBD1 TRBV20-1 few CSARVFGRGLNQPQHF TGCAGTGCTAGAGTTTTTGGCAGGGGGCTCAATCAGCCCCAGCATTTT
TRBJ2-5 TRBD2 TRBV5-1 few CASSSGLAGAGTQYF TGCGCCAGCAGCTCTGGACTAGCGGGAGCGGGGACCCAGTACTTC
TRBJ1-6 - TRBV20-1 many CSARRGYGNSPLHF TGCAGTGCTAGACGGGGGTATGGTAATTCACCCCTCCACTTT
TRBJ1-2 TRBD1 TRBV10-3 - CAIRGDRGNYGYTF TGTGCCATCAGGGGGGACAGGGGGAACTATGGCTACACCTTC
TRBJ1-6 - TRBV7-9 - CASSPRVDQRLHF TGTGCCAGCAGCCCGAGGGTGGATCAGCGACTCCACTTT
TRBJ2-1 - TRBV20-1 few CSVLAKTYNEQFF TGCAGTGTTCTGGCTAAGACATACAATGAGCAGTTCTTC
TRBJ2-5 - TRBV12-3/TRBV12-4 once CASRPPGGAQTQYF TGTGCCAGCAGACCACCAGGGGGGGCTCAGACCCAGTACTTC
TRBJ1-2 - TRBV5-8 few CASSLRGGTVSSGYTF TGTGCCAGCAGCTTGAGAGGGGGTACAGTCTCGTCCGGCTACACCTTC
TRBJ1-5 TRBD1 TRBV19 - CASSKRQGLVQPQHF TGTGCCAGTAGTAAAAGACAGGGCTTAGTCCAGCCCCAGCATTTT
TRBJ1-5 TRBD1 TRBV27 - CASRDRGPYSNQPQHF TGTGCCAGCCGGGACAGGGGGCCCTATAGCAATCAGCCCCAGCATTTT
TRBJ1-2 - TRBV5-4 few CASSSTRGVAGYTF TGTGCCAGCAGCTCGACTAGGGGAGTGGCTGGCTACACCTTC
TRBJ1-1 TRBD1 TRBV28 - CASRDRVNTEAFF TGTGCCAGCCGGGACAGAGTGAACACTGAAGCTTTCTTT
TRBJ2-1 - TRBV20-1 - CSAYDSQSYNEQFF TGCAGTGCCTACGACTCCCAATCTTACAATGAGCAGTTCTTC
TRBJ1-1 TRBD1 TRBV20-1 - CSARTGGTEAFF TGCAGTGCTCGTACAGGGGGCACTGAAGCTTTCTTT
TRBJ2-5 - TRBV24-1 - CATAAGGNQETQYF TGTGCCACCGCGGCTGGCGGGAACCAAGAGACCCAGTACTTC
TRBJ2-1 - TRBV7-9 - CASSPRAGLSYNEQFF TGTGCCAGCAGCCCGCGCGCGGGACTTTCGTACAATGAGCAGTTCTTC
TRBJ2-5 - TRBV20-1 - CSARDGAAQETQYF TGCAGTGCTAGAGATGGGGCAGCACAAGAGACCCAGTACTTC
TRBJ2-7 TRBD1 TRBV15 few CATSRGTGGSYEQYF TGTGCCACCAGCAGAGGGACAGGGGGCTCCTACGAGCAGTACTTC
TRBJ2-5 TRBD2 TRBV20-1 few CSAIASGSLQKETQYF TGCAGTGCTATTGCTAGCGGGAGTCTGCAAAAAGAGACCCAGTACTTC
TRBJ2-3 - TRBV4-1 - CASSQPSRGVKDTQYF TGCGCCAGCAGCCAACCCTCTAGAGGGGTCAAAGATACGCAGTATTTT
TRBJ2-7 TRBD2 TRBV19 few CASSMGLADEQYF TGTGCCAGTAGTATGGGACTAGCGGACGAGCAGTACTTC
TRBJ1-1 - TRBV7-8 few CASSVTGNTEAFF TGTGCCAGCAGCGTTACAGGGAACACTGAAGCTTTCTTT
TRBJ1-1 - TRBV18 - CASSPPSRNTEAFF TGTGCCAGCTCACCACCTAGCAGGAACACTGAAGCTTTCTTT
TRBJ2-3 - TRBV19 - CASSMTGPGTDTQYF TGTGCCAGTAGTATGACCGGGCCGGGCACAGATACGCAGTATTTT
TRBJ2-5 - TRBV18 - CASSPPEETQYF TGTGCCAGCTCACCACCGGAAGAGACCCAGTACTTC
TRBJ1-1 - TRBV14 - CASSQVAGADTEAFF TGTGCCAGCAGCCAGGTGGCAGGGGCGGACACTGAAGCTTTCTTT
TRBJ2-7 TRBD1 TRBV4-3 few CASSQEALGQGFEQYF TGCGCCAGCAGCCAAGAGGCTTTGGGACAGGGGTTCGAGCAGTACTTC
TRBJ2-1 - TRBV7-9 - CASSPQRYNEQFF TGTGCCAGCAGCCCCCAAAGATACAATGAGCAGTTCTTC
TRBJ2-3 TRBD2 TRBV7-3 - CASSRAGGTDTQYF TGTGCCAGCAGCCGAGCGGGAGGAACAGATACGCAGTATTTT
TRBJ1-2 - TRBV28 - CASRPLRGYGYTF TGTGCCAGCAGACCCCTTCGGGGATATGGCTACACCTTC
TRBJ2-5 - TRBV20-1 few CSAAPGAQETQYF TGCAGTGCTGCTCCGGGAGCCCAAGAGACCCAGTACTTC
TRBJ2-1 TRBD2 TRBV20-1 - CSASHSLAGGLRAYNEQFF TGCAGTGCTAGCCACTCTCTAGCGGGAGGGCTAAGAGCCTACAATGAGCAGTTCTTC
TRBJ2-2 - TRBV6-1 few CASRRGQNTGELFF TGTGCCAGCAGACGCGGACAGAACACCGGGGAGCTGTTTTTT
TRBJ2-7 - TRBV11-3 few CASSLGTDYEQYF TGTGCCAGCAGCTTAGGGACAGACTACGAGCAGTACTTC
TRBJ1-2 - TRBV6-1 few CASSPLGQLLGNYGYTF TGTGCCAGCAGTCCCTTGGGGCAGCTCCTAGGGAACTATGGCTACACCTTC
TRBJ2-7 - TRBV19 few CASSEQYF TGTGCCAGTAGCGAGCAGTACTTC
TRBJ2-7 - TRBV28 - CASSSLGGRRTYEQYF TGTGCCAGCAGTTCCCTCGGAGGGAGGCGAACCTACGAGCAGTACTTC
TRBJ1-2 - TRBV7-9 - CASSLALGGTANYGYTF TGTGCCAGCAGCTTAGCGCTGGGCGGAACTGCTAACTATGGCTACACCTTC
TRBJ2-1 TRBD2 TRBV20-1 - CSAGSTGLADYNEQFF TGCAGTGCTGGCTCCACCGGACTAGCGGACTACAATGAGCAGTTCTTC
TRBJ2-7 - TRBV27 few CASSLNLDRSSYEQYF TGTGCCAGCAGTTTAAACCTAGACAGAAGCTCCTACGAGCAGTACTTC
TRBJ2-1 TRBD2 TRBV6-5 - CASSYSPASGTSKFF TGTGCCAGCAGTTACTCTCCTGCGTCCGGGACTAGTAAGTTCTTC
TRBJ1-1 TRBD1 TRBV20-1 few CSARDQGQGGTEAFF TGCAGTGCTAGAGATCAGGGACAGGGCGGTACTGAAGCTTTCTTT
TRBJ2-5 - TRBV6-1 - CASSRPPQLGETQYF TGTGCCAGCAGTCGACCTCCCCAGCTCGGAGAGACCCAGTACTTC
TRBJ1-1 - TRBV6-1 - CASRLVPGLNTEAFF TGTGCCAGCAGACTCGTCCCGGGTCTGAACACTGAAGCTTTCTTT
TRBJ2-7 - TRBV28 - CASSLLENEQYF TGTGCCAGCAGTTTATTAGAAAACGAGCAGTACTTC
TRBJ2-3 TRBD1 TRBV20-1 - CSVSGQGAHASPDTQYF TGCAGTGTATCGGGACAGGGGGCGCATGCTAGCCCAGATACGCAGTATTTT
TRBJ2-7 TRBD2 TRBV20-1 - CSARGGSDHEQYF TGCAGTGCTAGGGGCGGGAGTGACCACGAGCAGTACTTC
TRBJ1-1 - TRBV19 - CASSIHRENTEAFF TGTGCCAGTAGTATTCATCGGGAGAACACTGAAGCTTTCTTT
TRBJ2-1 TRBD2 TRBV7-8 - CASSLGGRLAGEDNEQFF TGTGCCAGCAGCTTGGGAGGGAGACTAGCGGGAGAGGACAATGAGCAGTTCTTC
TRBJ1-2 TRBD1 TRBV6-1 few CASSDDREIGGYTF TGTGCCAGCAGTGATGACAGGGAGATCGGTGGCTACACCTTC